This section outlines one T cell receptor beta chain sequence together with its context. Its cognate antigen is unknown. In the PCR, 60 Vbeta and 13 Jbeta primers were used. TCRdb keeps only in-frame clones here, not all; method: immunoSEQ multiplex PCR. This table has about 69,000 clones, about 70% appearing once. The data belong to a study of cytomegalovirus exposure and HLA in healthy donors. Overall study: Previous work identified 120 million or so unique TCR beta sequences from about 179 million T cells. Early on, a data release was issued that held roughly 80 million unique TCRs from HLA-typed donors.

Findings and limits, study-wide: Data from an earlier analysis indicated that most TCR beta V segments were productive either about 87% or about 30% of the time. Listed as cytomegalovirus-associated were 150 or so TCR beta chains.

Sequencing input: PBMCs. This TCR was sampled from a man aged 18 to 30 in good health and CMV-seronegative.

The CDR3 spells CASTENFSYNEQFF. CDR3 sequence (DNA): TGTGCCAGCACCGAGAATTTCTCCTACAATGAGCAGTTCTTC. The chain combines TRBV11-2 with TRBJ2-1; D unresolved. The CDR3 spans 14 residues. The germline V gene encodes CDR1 SGHAT and CDR2 FQNNGV. V dropped 7 bases and J dropped 0 bases, with 10 bases sitting between them.